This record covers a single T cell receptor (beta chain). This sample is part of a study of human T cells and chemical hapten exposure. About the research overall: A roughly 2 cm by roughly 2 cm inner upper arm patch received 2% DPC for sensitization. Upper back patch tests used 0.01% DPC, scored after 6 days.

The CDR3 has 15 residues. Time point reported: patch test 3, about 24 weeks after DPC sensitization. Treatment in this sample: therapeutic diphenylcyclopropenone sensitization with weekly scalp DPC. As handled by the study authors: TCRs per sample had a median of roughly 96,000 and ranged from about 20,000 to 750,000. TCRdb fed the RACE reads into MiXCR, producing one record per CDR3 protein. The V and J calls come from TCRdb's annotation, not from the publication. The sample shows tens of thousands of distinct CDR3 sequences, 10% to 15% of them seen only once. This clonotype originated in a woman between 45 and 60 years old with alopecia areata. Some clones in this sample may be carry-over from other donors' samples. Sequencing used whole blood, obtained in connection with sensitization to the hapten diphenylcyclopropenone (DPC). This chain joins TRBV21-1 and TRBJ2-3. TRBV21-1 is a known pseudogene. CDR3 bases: TGTGCCAGCAGCAAAGTCGGAGTTCGCCCAGATACGCAGTATTTT. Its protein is CASSKVGVRPDTQYF.